This entry is about one T cell receptor (beta chain). The V and J ends lost 6 bases and 4 bases respectively, with 15 bases between them. This CDR3 comprises 14 residues. CDR1 is MNHEY and CDR2 is SVGAGI in the germline V gene. This specimen comes from a study of blood T cells in healthy people across ages. Through a sample-barcoded 5' primer and a J-beta primer mix, a second PCR was run for about 6 to 11 cycles. With 12 random nucleotides, a template-switch adaptor tagged each individual cDNA molecule. Sequencing yielded, for each sample, at least 3 million paired-end reads carrying CDR3. One entry per CDR3 protein, called by TCRdb with MiXCR from the 5' RACE reads. There are hundreds of thousands of distinct CDR3 sequences in the sample; under 55% occur only once, and around 18% lies in the top ten.

The clonotype was recovered from a man aged 55-75 years in good health. This rearrangement joins TRBV6-5 to TRBJ1-2; no definite D call. The sample was blood. The CDR3 sequence: CASSRSGRTYGYTF. The CDR3 coding sequence is TGTGCCAGCAGCCGCTCAGGCAGGACCTATGGCTACACCTTC.